Following are 25 T cell receptor beta chains from one sample sequenced in a study of cytomegalovirus exposure and HLA in healthy donors. Researchers ran the PCR with 60 Vbeta and 13 Jbeta primers. Sequenced by immunoSEQ multiplex PCR; TCRdb stores in-frame clones only, minus some. The profile shows approximately 88,000 clones, around 77% of them singletons. The sequencing input was PBMCs. The receptor set was obtained from a man younger than 40 in good health and CMV-seronegative.

The chain joins TRBV2 to TRBJ1-1, with 9 bases matching TRBD1. V trimming: 7 bases; J trimming: 9 bases; junction bases outside the gene matches: 9. CDR1 and CDR2 from the germline V gene are SNHLY and FYNNEI. The CDR3 has 13 residues. The CDR3 DNA is TGTGCCAGCACGGCTACCGGGACAGGGAAAGCTTTCTTT. It translates to CASTATGTGKAFF.

The chain couples TRBV6-5 to TRBJ2-3; D perhaps matches TRBD1 (5 bases). The V gene lost 6 bases and the J gene lost 8 bases, with 12 bases spanning the gap. CDR3 length: 12 amino acids. Germline CDR1 is MNHEY and CDR2 is SVGAGI. DNA of the CDR3: TGTGCCAGCAGCCAGGGTTTAGGTACGCAGTATTTT. Amino acids: CASSQGLGTQYF.

The rearrangement links TRBV28 to TRBJ1-5; 7 bases map to TRBD1. This CDR3 has 12 amino acids. Germline CDR1 is MDHEN and CDR2 is SYDVKM. CDR3 in amino acids: CTTGVGNQPQHF. The CDR3 DNA sequence: TGTACCACAGGGGTCGGCAATCAGCCCCAGCATTTT. The complete variable domain, with remaining parts taken from reference TRBV28 and TRBJ1-5, reads DVKVTQSSRYLVKRTGEKVFLECVQDMDHENMFWYRQDPGLGLRLIYFSYDVKMKEKGDIPEGYSVSREKKERFSLILESASTNQTSMYLCTTGVGNQPQHFGDGTRLSIL.

The chain carries TRBV6-5 and TRBJ1-2, with TRBD1 matching over 10 bases. Germline values: CDR1 MNHEY, CDR2 SVGAGI. Trimming removed 6 bases from V and 6 bases from J; junction bases left unmatched: 4. This CDR3 spans 13 amino acids. The CDR3 loop reads CASSSTGGDGYTF. The DNA for the CDR3 is TGTGCCAGCAGCTCGACAGGGGGCGATGGCTACACCTTC.

This chain connects TRBV4-2 to TRBJ1-2, with D maybe TRBD1 (6 bases). This CDR3 contains 14 residues. Per germline, CDR1 LGHNA and CDR2 YNFKEQ. Trimming pared 5 bases from V and 2 bases from J, leaving 12 bases between. The chain's CDR3 is CASSKGTPNYGYTF. The CDR3 DNA is TGTGCCAGCAGCAAAGGGACACCGAACTATGGCTACACCTTC.

The CDR3 loop reads CASSLALGQDTEAFF. The CDR3, as DNA: TGTGCCAGCAGCTTAGCCCTCGGACAGGACACTGAAGCTTTCTTT. The chain carries TRBV7-6 and TRBJ1-1; 7 bases line up with TRBD1. This CDR3 comprises 15 residues. CDR1 SGHVS and CDR2 FNYEAQ come from the germline V gene. Trimming cost V 0 bases and J 3 bases; bases outside gene matches: 4.

The chain joins TRBV11-2 to TRBJ2-1, with 7 bases identical to TRBD2. Germline values: CDR1 SGHAT, CDR2 FQNNGV. The CDR3 loop spans 15 amino acids. J was trimmed by 0 bases and V by 6 bases; bases with no gene match: 5. The CDR3 sequence is CASRLIAGSYNEQFF. CDR3 coding DNA: TGTGCCAGCAGGCTAATAGCGGGCTCCTACAATGAGCAGTTCTTC. Based on the CDR3 plus reference TRBV11-2 and TRBJ2-1, the full variable domain is EAGVAQSPRYKIIEKRQSVAFWCNPISGHATLYWYQQILGQGPKLLIQFQNNGVVDDSQLPKDRFSAERLKGVDSTLKIQPAKLEDSAVYLCASRLIAGSYNEQFFGPGTRLTVL.

This clone was seen more than once but under ten times. The chain couples TRBV4-3 to TRBJ1-5; a possible D gene is TRBD1 (5 bases). Germline CDR1 is LGHNA and CDR2 is YSLEER. CDR3 size: 19 residues. Trimming pared 4 bases from V and 0 bases from J, leaving 22 bases between. The CDR3 nucleotides are TGCGCCAGCAGCCGCTGTGGGTGGACAAATCCTCCTAGCAATCAGCCCCAGCATTTT. Its protein is CASSRCGWTNPPSNQPQHF.

The gene calls are TRBV5-1 and TRBJ1-2; D not resolved. The germline gives CDR1 SGHRS, CDR2 YFSETQ. The length of the CDR3 is 16 residues. Trimming removed 0 bases from V and 6 bases from J, with 18 bases in between. This CDR3 reads CASSLEGGLYTDGYTF. The CDR3 DNA reads TGCGCCAGCAGCTTGGAGGGCGGGCTTTACACGGATGGCTACACCTTC.

The sample holds a few counts of this clone. The chain recombines TRBV6-5 with TRBJ1-1; TRBD1 might be the D (6 bases). Trimming took 11 bases from V and 0 from J, leaving 13 bases between them. Per germline, CDR1 MNHEY and CDR2 SVGAGI. CDR3 length: 13 amino acids. CDR3 residues: CAAARGMNTEAFF. CDR3 coding DNA: TGTGCCGCTGCCAGGGGTATGAACACTGAAGCTTTCTTT.

V and J are TRBV4-1 and TRBJ2-1, with D unclear. Germline V gene data show CDR1 as MGHRA and CDR2 as YSYEKL. This CDR3 contains 14 residues. Trimming left V 3 bases short and J 7 bases short, with 13 bases between. CDR3 bases: TGCGCCAGCAGCCAGCGGATATTTGGGAATGAGCAGTTCTTC. Protein: CASSQRIFGNEQFF.

This clone has just one count. The chain employs TRBV7-2 and TRBJ1-5, with D possibly matching TRBD1 (6 bases). The CDR3 extends over 15 amino acids. Germline V gene sequence: CDR1 SGHTA, CDR2 FQGNSA. V was pared by 1 base and J by 3 bases, with 10 bases between. The CDR3 reads CASSLGGGLNQPQHF. CDR3 nucleotide sequence: TGTGCCAGCAGCTTAGGCGGGGGGCTCAATCAGCCCCAGCATTTT.

The rearrangement joins TRBV18 to TRBJ2-3; the match to TRBD2 covers 8 bases. The CDR3 extends over 18 amino acids. Looked up from germline, CDR1 is KGHSH and CDR2 is LQKENI. Trimming removed 8 bases from V and 0 bases from J; junction bases left unmatched: 16. The CDR3 is CASRLGRDEPRSTDTQYF. The CDR3 DNA reads TGTGCCAGCCGTCTCGGGAGGGACGAACCCCGTAGCACAGATACGCAGTATTTT. Drawing the rest from reference TRBV18 and TRBJ2-3, the complete variable domain is NAGVMQNPRHLVRRRGQEARLRCSPMKGHSHVYWYRQLPEEGLKFMVYLQKENIIDESGMPKERFSAEFPKEGPSILRIQQVVRGDSAAYFCASRLGRDEPRSTDTQYFGPGTRLTVL.

The rearrangement joins TRBV7-9 to TRBJ2-7; 9 bases fit TRBD2. The CDR3 totals 16 residues. The germline CDR1 and CDR2 sequences are SEHNR and FQNEAQ (reference sequence). Trimming cost V 5 bases and J 5 bases; bases outside gene matches: 13. The CDR3 reads CASSRPGREGLNEQYF. The DNA for the CDR3 is TGTGCCAGCAGCCGCCCTGGGCGGGAGGGGCTCAACGAGCAGTACTTC.

The chain recombines TRBV9 with TRBJ2-2; the D gene is possibly TRBD2 (5 bases). V was trimmed by 0 bases and J by 4 bases, leaving 10 bases between them. The CDR3 spans 15 residues. The germline gives CDR1 SGDLS, CDR2 YYNGEE. CDR3 nucleotides: TGTGCCAGCAGCGTAGCTAGCCGGAGCACCGGGGAGCTGTTTTTT. Translating gives CASSVASRSTGELFF. The variable domain in full, with the rest retrieved from reference TRBV9 and TRBJ2-2, is DSGVTQTPKHLITATGQRVTLRCSPRSGDLSVYWYQQSLDQGLQFLIQYYNGEERAKGNILERFSAQQFPDLHSELNLSSLELGDSALYFCASSVASRSTGELFFGEGSRLTVL.

This chain links TRBV14 with TRBJ2-3, with D unresolved. The V end was cut by 1 base, the J end by 0 bases, with 11 bases between. The CDR3 covers 16 residues. Germline V CDR1 and CDR2: SGHDN, FVKESK. The CDR3 protein is CASSQVSMWSTDTQYF. DNA for the CDR3: TGTGCCAGCAGCCAAGTTAGTATGTGGAGCACAGATACGCAGTATTTT.

The V call is TRBV19, the J call TRBJ1-5, with D maybe TRBD1 (6 bases). Germline assignment: CDR1 LNHDA and CDR2 SQIVND (reference sequence). Between the trimmed V and J ends, which lost 3 bases and 7 bases, there was a span of 10 bases. This CDR3 has 13 residues. CDR3 sequence: CASSIGQFQPQHF. The CDR3 DNA is TGTGCCAGTAGTATTGGACAGTTCCAGCCCCAGCATTTT.

In its sample, this clone was seen a few times. The rearrangement joins TRBV7-9 to TRBJ2-7; D is possibly TRBD2 (6 bases). Germline CDR1 reads SEHNR; CDR2 reads FQNEAQ (reference sequence). This CDR3 is 13 amino acids long. The V gene lost 4 bases and the J gene lost 5 bases, with 12 bases spanning the gap. CDR3 sequence reads: CASSSTSTHEQYF. Here the CDR3 DNA reads TGTGCCAGCAGCTCGACTAGTACCCACGAGCAGTACTTC.

This clone was seen a single time. Distinct nucleotide sequences in the sample also encode this CDR3. This chain uses TRBV5-1 with TRBJ2-5, with 7 bases aligning to TRBD1. The junction had 3 bases not matched to a gene; V was cut back by 0 bases and J by 4 bases. From germline, CDR1 is SGHRS and CDR2 YFSETQ. The CDR3 is made up of 14 amino acids. CDR3 region: CASSLGTGRETQYF. In DNA, the CDR3 is TGCGCCAGCAGCTTGGGGACAGGAAGAGAGACCCAGTACTTC.

The gene calls are TRBV18 and TRBJ2-3, with 8 bases that match TRBD1. The CDR3 spans 17 residues. Unmatched junction bases numbered 8, after V lost 3 bases and J lost 0 bases. Germline V gene data show CDR1 as KGHSH and CDR2 as LQKENI. As DNA, the CDR3 is TGTGCCAGCTCACCTTTCTCGGACAGGGTTAGCACAGATACGCAGTATTTT. This gives the protein CASSPFSDRVSTDTQYF.

This clone turned up a few times. This chain uses TRBV6-1 with TRBJ1-1; D is unresolved. This CDR3 comprises 13 residues. Germline V gives CDR1 MNHNS, CDR2 SASEGT. Trimming removed 4 bases at V and 4 bases at J, with 10 bases between. The CDR3 bases are TGTGCCAGCAGTGCCGGGGAGGTCACTGAAGCTTTCTTT. This codes for CASSAGEVTEAFF.

The chain is built from TRBV5-1 and TRBJ2-1, with 10 positions matching TRBD2. The trim removed 4 bases at V and 9 bases at J, leaving 7 bases unmatched. The CDR3 totals 14 residues. Germline V CDR1 and CDR2: SGHRS, YFSETQ. The DNA of the CDR3 is TGCGCCAGCAGCAGAGCGGGGGGGCGGGGTGAGCAGTTCTTC. As protein: CASSRAGGRGEQFF.

This clone was seen a single time. J is TRBJ1-2 and V is TRBV7-2; weak D call: TRBD1 (5 bases). This CDR3 is built from 11 residues. Germline CDR1 reads SGHTA; CDR2 reads FQGNSA. Trimming stripped 6 bases from V and 5 bases from J, with 7 bases between. In nucleotides, the CDR3 is TGTGCCAGCAGGGCAGGGTATGGCTACACCTTC. This translates into CASRAGYGYTF.

The V call is TRBV27, the J call TRBJ1-5; D is uncertain. Germline V gene sequence: CDR1 MNHEY, CDR2 SMNVEV (reference sequence). This CDR3 has 13 residues. V was clipped by 5 bases and J by 5 bases, with 10 bases between them. CDR3 in DNA: TGTGCCAGCAGTCGAGACACCGATCAGCCCCAGCATTTT. Translating gives CASSRDTDQPQHF.

As for this clone: The same CDR3 arises from other DNA sequences in this sample as well. The J gene is TRBJ1-5, the V gene TRBV7-8; D is ambiguous. In germline, CDR1 is SGHVS, CDR2 FQNEAQ. There are 14 residues in the CDR3. Between the trimmed V and J ends, which lost 0 bases and 1 base, there was a span of 4 bases. The CDR3 DNA reads TGTGCCAGCAGCTTAGCCGCGAGCAATCAGCCCCAGCATTTT. The encoded protein is CASSLAASNQPQHF.